The 20 T cell receptor beta chains listed next were all sequenced from one sample in a study of cytomegalovirus exposure and HLA in healthy donors. With 60 Vbeta and 13 Jbeta primers, the PCR was carried out. TCRdb's table, derived via immunoSEQ multiplex PCR, lists solely in-frame clones and lacks some. The profile shows more than 95,000 clones, around 74% of them singletons. Sequencing was carried out using PBMCs. The receptors shown here come from a middle-aged man in good health and CMV-seronegative.

The V gene is TRBV15, the J gene TRBJ2-1, with 12 bases that match TRBD2. V dropped 2 bases and J dropped 9; count of bases not matched to a gene: 8. Germline V gives CDR1 LNHNV, CDR2 YYDKDF (reference sequence). This CDR3 has 16 amino acids. The CDR3 here is CATSRPLAGGPGEQFF. As DNA, the CDR3 is TGTGCCACCAGCAGACCTCTAGCGGGGGGGCCGGGTGAGCAGTTCTTC. The full variable domain, rest sourced from reference TRBV15 and TRBJ2-1, is DAMVIQNPRYQVTQFGKPVTLSCSQTLNHNVMYWYQQKSSQAPKLLFHYYDKDFNNEADTPDNFQSRRPNTSFCFLDIRSPGLGDTAMYLCATSRPLAGGPGEQFFGPGTRLTVL.

This clone has a handful of counts. V usage is TRBV6-6 and J usage is TRBJ1-1, with D possibly being TRBD1 (6 bases). This CDR3 spans 15 amino acids. Between the trimmed V and J ends, which lost 4 bases and 4 bases, there was a span of 16 bases. Germline loops: CDR1 MNHNY, CDR2 SVGAGI (reference sequence). The CDR3 here is CASSWTLRGGTEAFF. CDR3 in DNA: TGTGCCAGCAGTTGGACCTTGAGGGGGGGCACTGAAGCTTTCTTT.

The chain joins TRBV7-2 to TRBJ1-6; D is unclear. Between the trimmed V and J ends, which lost 2 bases and 6 bases, there was a span of 11 bases. CDR1 and CDR2 from the germline V gene are SGHTA and FQGNSA. The CDR3 is 15 amino acids. For the CDR3, the DNA is TGTGCCAGCAGCTTACTAATGCTTTCTAATTCACCCCTCCACTTT. Translating it yields CASSLLMLSNSPLHF.

CDR3 in DNA: TGTGCCAGTAGTATTGGGGCAGGGCAAGACACTGAAGCTTTCTTT. Its translation is CASSIGAGQDTEAFF. This chain connects TRBV19 to TRBJ1-1; perhaps TRBD1 as D (5 bases). Germline CDR1 LNHDA, CDR2 SQIVND (reference sequence). The V gene lost 3 bases and the J gene lost 3 bases, with 14 bases spanning the gap. The length of the CDR3 is 15 residues.

The CDR3 loop is CASSQERDSYNEQFF. CDR3 DNA sequence: TGCGCCAGCAGCCAAGAGCGGGACTCCTACAATGAGCAGTTCTTC. This chain joins TRBV4-1 and TRBJ2-1; maybe TRBD2 (6 bases). V was pared by 0 bases and J by 0 bases, with 6 bases between. The CDR3 covers 15 residues. In germline, CDR1 is MGHRA, CDR2 YSYEKL.

The chain combines TRBV30 with TRBJ2-3; TRBD2 aligns across 7 bases. With 1 base clipped from V and 5 bases from J, the junction kept 3 bases outside the gene matches. The germline gives CDR1 GTSNPN, CDR2 SVGIG (reference sequence). This CDR3 has 13 amino acids. CDR3 sequence (DNA): TGTGCCTGGAGTGCTCTAGCGGAAGATACGCAGTATTTT. Translation gives CAWSALAEDTQYF.

The count of this clone is one. The chain joins TRBV7-9 to TRBJ2-5, with 10 bases identical to TRBD1. The CDR3 length is 16 residues. Germline-derived CDR1 and CDR2 are SEHNR and FQNEAQ (reference sequence). V shed 5 bases, J shed 2 bases, and the junction held 8 bases outside the gene matches. This CDR3 reads CASSPGTGEWQETQYF. CDR3 nucleotide sequence: TGTGCCAGCAGCCCCGGGACAGGGGAATGGCAAGAGACCCAGTACTTC.

The chain employs TRBV18 and TRBJ2-7; D might be TRBD2 (6 bases). V lost 1 base and J 6 bases, leaving 13 bases between the germline ends. This CDR3 spans 14 amino acids. Germline CDR1 KGHSH, CDR2 LQKENI. In DNA form, the CDR3 reads TGTGCCAGCTCACCACTGGAGGGAATAGGCGAGCAGTACTTC. Translated: CASSPLEGIGEQYF.

This chain uses TRBV14 with TRBJ2-3, with 7 bases matching TRBD2. The CDR3 covers 17 residues. CDR1 SGHDN and CDR2 FVKESK come from the germline V gene. V gave up 0 bases and J gave up 3 bases; unmatched junction bases: 9. CDR3 region: CASSQDFLAAGTDTQYF. CDR3 in DNA: TGTGCCAGCAGCCAAGACTTTCTAGCGGCGGGGACAGATACGCAGTATTTT.

The V and J genes are TRBV7-8 and TRBJ2-3; TRBD2 agrees at 8 bases. J gave up 2 bases and V 0 bases, and 4 bases lay outside the gene matches. The germline CDR1 and CDR2 sequences are SGHVS and FQNEAQ. CDR3 length: 16 residues. CDR3 DNA sequence: TGTGCCAGCAGCTTAGCACTAGCGGAAAACACAGATACGCAGTATTTT. It encodes CASSLALAENTDTQYF.

This clone has only a few counts. The chain uses TRBV21-1 and TRBJ1-1; TRBD1, the table's D call, was not compared with the DNA. TRBV21-1 is designated a pseudogene. There are 13 residues in the CDR3. CDR3 in amino acids: CASSAPQANEAFF. The CDR3 DNA is TGTGCCAGCAGCGCGCCACAGGCCAATGAAGCTTTCTTT.

The chain joins TRBV2 to TRBJ1-4, with D tentatively TRBD1 (6 bases). CDR1 and CDR2 from the germline V gene are SNHLY and FYNNEI. Trimming cost V 6 bases and J 5 bases, with 13 bases left between them. The CDR3 extends over 14 amino acids. The CDR3 sequence: CASREDSLNEKLFF. The CDR3 DNA reads TGTGCCAGCAGGGAGGACAGCCTCAATGAAAAACTGTTTTTT.

The rearrangement uses TRBV7-2 and TRBJ1-1; D perhaps matches TRBD1 (5 bases). V lost 4 bases and J lost 4, with 19 bases in between. Per germline, CDR1 SGHTA and CDR2 FQGNSA. The CDR3 has 16 residues. The DNA for the CDR3 is TGTGCCAGCAGCTCCCAGGCGGGGGTTTTCGGCACTGAAGCTTTCTTT. It specifies CASSSQAGVFGTEAFF. Variable domain in full (rest from reference TRBV7-2 and TRBJ1-1): GAGVSQSPSNKVTEKGKDVELRCDPISGHTALYWYRQSLGQGLEFLIYFQGNSAPDKSGLPSDRFSAERTGGSVSTLTIQRTQQEDSAVYLCASSSQAGVFGTEAFFGQGTRLTVV.

The sample holds one count of this clone. The J gene is TRBJ1-1, the V gene TRBV11-2; 7 bases agree with TRBD1. V was clipped by 3 bases and J by 12 bases; unmatched bases: 13. Germline lookup yields CDR1 SGHAT and CDR2 FQNNGV. This CDR3 contains 14 residues. CDR3 in DNA: TGTGCCAGCAGCTTTGGCAGGGGGAGGTTCGGGCCTTTCTTT. Translating it yields CASSFGRGRFGPFF.

The chain is built from TRBV15 and TRBJ1-5, with no clear D. V lost 10 bases and J 6 bases, leaving 13 bases between the germline ends. This CDR3 region has 12 residues. Germline-derived CDR1 and CDR2 are LNHNV and YYDKDF (reference sequence). DNA of the CDR3: TGTGCCAGCGGAGGGATGGGTCAGCCCCAGCATTTT. Amino acid sequence: CASGGMGQPQHF. Combining the CDR3 with reference TRBV15 and TRBJ1-5 gives the whole variable domain DAMVIQNPRYQVTQFGKPVTLSCSQTLNHNVMYWYQQKSSQAPKLLFHYYDKDFNNEADTPDNFQSRRPNTSFCFLDIRSPGLGDTAMYLCASGGMGQPQHFGDGTRLSIL.

The rearrangement links TRBV28 to TRBJ1-2, with 7 bases lining up with TRBD1. This CDR3 has 13 residues. Germline-derived CDR1 and CDR2 are MDHEN and SYDVKM. Losses at the gene ends were 9 bases for V and 3 bases for J; bases not matched to a gene: 7. CDR3 amino acids: CASSQGGDYGYTF. The CDR3 nucleotides read TGTGCCAGTAGTCAGGGGGGAGACTATGGCTACACCTTC.

The sample holds one count of this clone. The CDR3 nucleotides read TGCAGCGTTGGACCCCTAGGAACCGGGGAGCTGTTTTTT. Protein: CSVGPLGTGELFF. The rearrangement joins TRBV29-1 to TRBJ2-2; D is uncertain. The V end lost 4 bases, the J end lost 5 bases, and 11 bases lay between the germline ends. CDR1 SQVTM and CDR2 ANQGSEA come from the germline V gene. The CDR3 loop spans 13 amino acids.

The CDR3 DNA sequence: TGTGCCAGCAGCCCGGGACTAGCGGGGGTCGGTAAGGATACGCAGTATTTT. It translates to CASSPGLAGVGKDTQYF. This chain joins TRBV9 and TRBJ2-3, with 14 bases aligning to TRBD2. CDR3 length: 17 residues. Germline V gives CDR1 SGDLS, CDR2 YYNGEE. With 4 bases clipped from V and 6 bases from J, the junction kept 10 bases outside the gene matches.

This clone was detected a few times. The chain joins TRBV6-5 to TRBJ1-5; D gene ambiguous. The germline gives CDR1 MNHEY, CDR2 SVGAGI. The V gene lost 3 bases and the J gene lost 4 bases, with 7 bases spanning the gap. The CDR3 has 13 residues. In DNA, the CDR3 is TGTGCCAGCAGTTATGTGAGGAATCAGCCCCAGCATTTT. This translates into CASSYVRNQPQHF.

The chain combines TRBV28 with TRBJ1-1; a weak D match, TRBD1 (6 bases). V was pared by 6 bases and J by 6 bases, with 17 bases between. The CDR3 totals 14 residues. Germline V gene data show CDR1 as MDHEN and CDR2 as SYDVKM. The CDR3 here is CASRGGLLVAEAFF. The CDR3 bases are TGTGCCAGCAGGGGGGGGCTTTTGGTGGCTGAAGCTTTCTTT.